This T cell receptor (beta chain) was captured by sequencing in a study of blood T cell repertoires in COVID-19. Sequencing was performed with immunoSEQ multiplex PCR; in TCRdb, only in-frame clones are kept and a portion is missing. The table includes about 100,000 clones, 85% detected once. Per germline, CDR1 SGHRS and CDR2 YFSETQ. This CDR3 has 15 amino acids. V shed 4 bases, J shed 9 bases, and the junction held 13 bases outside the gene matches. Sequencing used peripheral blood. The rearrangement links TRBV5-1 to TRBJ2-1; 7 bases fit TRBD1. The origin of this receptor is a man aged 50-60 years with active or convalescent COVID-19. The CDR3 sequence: CASSPTGTVTSEQFF. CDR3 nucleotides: TGCGCCAGCAGCCCTACCGGGACAGTCACTAGTGAGCAGTTCTTC. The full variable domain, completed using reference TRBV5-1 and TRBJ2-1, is KAGVTQTPRYLIKTRGQQVTLSCSPISGHRSVSWYQQTPGQGLQFLFEYFSETQRNKGNFPGRFSGRQFSNSRSEMNVSTLELGDSALYLCASSPTGTVTSEQFFGPGTRLTVL.